This is a list of T cell receptor beta chains from one sample in a study of blood T cell repertoires in COVID-19. Generated by immunoSEQ multiplex PCR, the TCRdb table keeps only in-frame clones and is missing some. The sample lists over 150,000 clones; roughly 86% were seen once. The sequenced sample consisted of peripheral blood. The source is a man between 35 and 55 years old with active or convalescent COVID-19. The CDR3 runs from the conserved cysteine through the conserved F or W.

V gene	J gene	CDR3 protein
TRBV19	TRBJ1-3	CASTLSARTGNTIYF
TRBV27	TRBJ1-2	CASSLAGATNYGYTF
TRBV6-5	TRBJ2-1	CASVFSGGNNEQFF
TRBV5-8	TRBJ2-3	CASSPGTSVSDTQYF
TRBV27	TRBJ2-2	CASSLQGSGELFF
TRBV6-5	TRBJ1-6	CASTGQGNSPLHF
TRBV7-2	TRBJ1-1	CASSLEPGGFNTEAFF
TRBV7-9	TRBJ2-1	CASISTVMGLFNEQFF
TRBV12-5	TRBJ1-6	CASASQGGNSPLHF
TRBV5-1	TRBJ1-6	CASSLGDRGPRNSPLHF
TRBV5-5	TRBJ1-5	CASSIGKANQPQHF
TRBV5-1	TRBJ2-7	CASSLGLGWPSVSYEQYF
TRBV6-5	TRBJ2-5	CASSYWAGKETQYF
TRBV18	TRBJ2-7	CASSPGTSGEYEQYF
TRBV11-2	TRBJ2-5	CASSLDPGGGLTTQYF
TRBV28	TRBJ1-2	CASSAGGANYGYTF
TRBV18	TRBJ1-1	CASSLQGGEVNTEAFF
TRBV28	TRBJ2-1	CASAVSGGGNEQFF
TRBV7-9	TRBJ1-1	CASSPGGTEAFF
TRBV28	TRBJ1-1	CASSSDRARGPEAFF
TRBV6-6	TRBJ1-2	CASSYLDRAGYTF
TRBV19	TRBJ2-2	CASSLTTNTGELFF
TRBV3-1/TRBV3-2	TRBJ2-2	CASSLREAGELFF
TRBV28	TRBJ2-7	CASRDTLYEQYF
TRBV30	TRBJ1-6	CAWTEGGLAPLHF
TRBV9	TRBJ1-1	CASSSGGATEAFF
TRBV27	TRBJ2-1	CASSLSTSGINEQFF
TRBV27	TRBJ1-1	CASSLSLKGGAWSTEAFF
TRBV27	TRBJ2-4	CASSPNPLTSGIAKNIQYF
TRBV30	TRBJ2-1	CAWSWGSGGPNEQFF
TRBV3-1/TRBV3-2	TRBJ2-5	CASSQVNYGTQYF
TRBV5-5	TRBJ1-4	CASSLTDRTNEKLFF
TRBV19	TRBJ2-4	CATRWGDRAKNIQYF
TRBV2	TRBJ2-3	CASSDPLLAGAGPSTDTQYF
TRBV2	TRBJ2-1	CASSEKPTRNEQFF
TRBV11-3	TRBJ1-3	CASSLRPGNTIYF